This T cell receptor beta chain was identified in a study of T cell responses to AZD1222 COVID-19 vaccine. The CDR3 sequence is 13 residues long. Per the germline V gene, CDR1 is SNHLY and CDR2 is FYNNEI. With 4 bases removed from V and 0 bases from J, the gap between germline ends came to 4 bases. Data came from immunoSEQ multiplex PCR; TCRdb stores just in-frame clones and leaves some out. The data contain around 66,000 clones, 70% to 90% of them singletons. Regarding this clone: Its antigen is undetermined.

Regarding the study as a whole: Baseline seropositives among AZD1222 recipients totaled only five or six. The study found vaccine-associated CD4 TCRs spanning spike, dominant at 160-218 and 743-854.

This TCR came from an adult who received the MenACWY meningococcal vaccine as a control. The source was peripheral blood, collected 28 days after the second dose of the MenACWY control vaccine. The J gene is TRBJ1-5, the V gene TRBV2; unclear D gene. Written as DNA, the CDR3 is TGTGCCAGCAGTGGTCCTAGCAATCAGCCCCAGCATTTT. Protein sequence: CASSGPSNQPQHF.